This entry lists 20 T cell receptor beta chains sequenced from one sample in a study of Ad26.COV2.S vaccination and SARS-CoV-2 variants. Some clones are missing from TCRdb's copy, which holds only in-frame ones; the method was immunoSEQ multiplex PCR. The sample records 350,000 to 450,000 clones, over 80% being singletons. Treatment noted: roughly 18 received Ad26.COV2.S at low or high dose, single or two shots; about five received placebo; per-sample allocation not given. Repertoires come from day 63 after the first vaccine or placebo injection. The material sequenced was peripheral blood, taken in a trial of Ad26.COV2.S vaccine versus placebo. The receptors here all came from a person aged 18-60 years who received the Ad26.COV2.S COVID-19 vaccine or a placebo.

This chain links TRBV12-5 with TRBJ2-1, with D perhaps TRBD1 (6 bases). The CDR3 consists of 15 residues. Deletions cut 5 bases from V and 8 bases from J, with 19 bases between. CDR1 is LGHNT, CDR2 FRNRAP, per germline. In DNA, the CDR3 is TGTGCTAGTGGTCCCCCTGGGGGCGAAGGCCATGAGCAGTTCTTC. It codes for CASGPPGGEGHEQFF.

This chain connects TRBV19 to TRBJ1-1; D unresolved. This CDR3 is 14 amino acids long. CDR1 is LNHDA, CDR2 SQIVND, per germline (reference sequence). The V gene lost 7 bases and the J gene lost 0 bases, with 12 bases spanning the gap. Here the CDR3 reads CASTPTALNTEAFF. CDR3 sequence (DNA): TGTGCCAGTACCCCAACAGCACTGAACACTGAAGCTTTCTTT.

V gene TRBV5-1 combines with J gene TRBJ2-3; D tentatively reads TRBD1 or TRBD2 (5 bases each). From germline, CDR1 is SGHRS and CDR2 YFSETQ. This CDR3 region has 16 residues. V lost 2 bases and J lost 0, with 13 bases in between. CDR3 sequence (DNA): TGCGCCAGCAGCTTCCGGGACCGATCTAGCACAGATACGCAGTATTTT. This translates into CASSFRDRSSTDTQYF.

This chain links TRBV5-6 with TRBJ1-2; D uncertain. The CDR3 sequence is 15 residues long. Looked up from germline, CDR1 is SGHDT and CDR2 is YYEEEE. Trimming stripped 1 base from V and 0 bases from J, with 10 bases between. The CDR3 sequence: CASSLTGVANYGYTF. The CDR3 DNA sequence: TGTGCCAGCAGCTTGACTGGGGTAGCTAACTATGGCTACACCTTC.

This clone came up a few times. The chain couples TRBV19 to TRBJ1-2; possibly TRBD1 for D (5 bases). V lost 7 bases and J lost 7, with 19 bases in between. Germline CDR1 and CDR2: LNHDA and SQIVND (reference sequence). The CDR3 runs 14 residues. The CDR3 nucleotides read TGTGCCAGTACCCATACCGGAGGGGTTGGTGGCTACACCTTC. Amino acids: CASTHTGGVGGYTF.

This clone was seen more than once but under ten times. The rearrangement uses TRBV27 and TRBJ1-3; maybe TRBD1 (5 bases). Germline V gives CDR1 MNHEY, CDR2 SMNVEV (reference sequence). CDR3 length equals 15 residues. Trimming removed 3 bases at V and 0 bases at J, with 9 bases between. The chain's CDR3 is CASSFSGYSGNTIYF. CDR3 nucleotides: TGTGCCAGCAGTTTCTCAGGGTACTCTGGAAACACCATATATTTT.

The chain recombines TRBV19 with TRBJ1-5; the D gene is possibly TRBD1 (5 bases). The length of the CDR3 is 13 residues. Germline V gene data show CDR1 as LNHDA and CDR2 as SQIVND (reference sequence). Trimming stripped 3 bases from V and 7 bases from J, with 10 bases between. The CDR3 DNA reads TGTGCCAGTAGTATCCGACAGACGCAGCCCCAGCATTTT. As protein: CASSIRQTQPQHF.

This chain joins TRBV19 and TRBJ2-1; TRBD1 might be the D (5 bases). In germline, CDR1 is LNHDA, CDR2 SQIVND (reference sequence). The V end was cut by 5 bases, the J end by 4 bases, with 9 bases between. This CDR3 spans 13 amino acids. The CDR3 bases are TGTGCCAGTAGTGTGACAGATTACAATGAGCAGTTCTTC. This encodes CASSVTDYNEQFF.

The CDR3 bases are TGTGCCAGCAGCTTAGCTGCGGGGGGGCCTAGTTCTACGCGGCAGTTCTTC. Translation: CASSLAAGGPSSTRQFF. The J gene is TRBJ2-1, the V gene TRBV7-8, with TRBD2 matching 9 bases. The CDR3 length is 17 residues. The germline CDR1 and CDR2 sequences are SGHVS and FQNEAQ. Losses at the gene ends were 0 bases for V and 12 bases for J; bases not matched to a gene: 15.

This clone was seen only a few times. The chain has TRBV15 and TRBJ2-7; 7 bases match TRBD1. CDR1 LNHNV and CDR2 YYDKDF come from the germline V gene (reference sequence). The CDR3 spans 14 residues. V gave up 0 bases and J gave up 3 bases; unmatched junction bases: 2. This chain's CDR3 is CATSREGTVYEQYF. Written as DNA, the CDR3 is TGTGCCACCAGCAGAGAGGGGACAGTCTACGAGCAGTACTTC.

This clone was recorded only once. The chain couples TRBV29-1 to TRBJ1-5, with D possibly matching TRBD1 (6 bases). The CDR3 has 14 amino acids. Trimming removed 6 bases from V and 2 bases from J, with 14 bases in between. The germline gives CDR1 SQVTM, CDR2 ANQGSEA. The CDR3 DNA sequence: TGCAGCGTGATGACCAGGGGTGGCAATCAGCCCCAGCATTTT. Translated, it gives CSVMTRGGNQPQHF.

The chain recombines TRBV7-8 with TRBJ1-1, with 8 bases aligning to TRBD1. Looked up from germline, CDR1 is SGHVS and CDR2 is FQNEAQ. V dropped 2 bases and J dropped 1; count of bases not matched to a gene: 12. There are 18 residues in the CDR3. The CDR3 here is CASSLRFVTGATNTEAFF. CDR3 DNA sequence: TGTGCCAGCAGCTTAAGATTTGTGACAGGGGCTACGAACACTGAAGCTTTCTTT.

This clone was observed once. The rearrangement links TRBV10-3 to TRBJ1-1; the match to TRBD1 covers 7 bases. The CDR3 has 14 amino acids. V was pared by 4 bases and J by 5 bases, with 7 bases of the junction left unmatched. Germline V lookup: CDR1 ENHRY, CDR2 SYGVKD. The CDR3 sequence: CAISARTGETEAFF. For the CDR3, the DNA is TGTGCCATCAGTGCCCGGACAGGCGAAACTGAAGCTTTCTTT.

This sequence joins TRBV28 and TRBJ1-3; no clear D. Deletions cut 6 bases from V and 3 bases from J, with 21 bases between. Germline lookup yields CDR1 MDHEN and CDR2 SYDVKM. The CDR3 sequence is 17 residues long. CDR3 amino acids: CASSNLLGGKSGNTIYF. DNA of the CDR3: TGTGCCAGCAGCAACCTACTTGGAGGGAAGAGTGGAAACACCATATATTTT.

The J gene is TRBJ1-1, the V gene TRBV20-1, with no clear D. This CDR3 contains 11 residues. Germline-derived CDR1 and CDR2 are DFQATT and SNEGSKA (reference sequence). CDR3 loop: CSGERDTEAFF. DNA for the CDR3: TGCAGCGGGGAGCGGGACACTGAAGCTTTCTTT.

The rearrangement uses TRBV6-5 and TRBJ1-5; D remains ambiguous. The V gene lost 2 bases and the J gene lost 2 bases, with 7 bases spanning the gap. The CDR3 contains 14 residues. The germline gives CDR1 MNHEY, CDR2 SVGAGI. CDR3 DNA sequence: TGTGCCAGCAGTTACAACCAGGGCAATCAGCCCCAGCATTTT. Protein sequence: CASSYNQGNQPQHF.

On this clone: Possible read error: a much larger clone is one base away. The J gene is TRBJ1-2, the V gene TRBV7-2, with D hard to call. The germline V and J ends were trimmed by 2 bases and 2 bases, with 0 bases remaining between them. Germline assignment: CDR1 SGHTA and CDR2 FQGNSA. The CDR3 totals 11 residues. CDR3 in amino acids: CASSLNYGYTF. The CDR3 DNA reads TGTGCCAGCAGCTTAAACTATGGCTACACCTTC.

The chain employs TRBV10-3 and TRBJ1-2, with D unclear. The V end was cut by 8 bases, the J end by 7 bases, with 14 bases between. The CDR3 is 12 residues long. The germline V gene encodes CDR1 ENHRY and CDR2 SYGVKD. CDR3 DNA sequence: TGTGCCATCGCAAGTGGTAATCGTGGCTACACCTTC. Protein: CAIASGNRGYTF.

Only one count was recorded for this clone. The rearrangement links TRBV18 to TRBJ1-1; D remains ambiguous. The CDR3 runs 11 residues. Trimming shortened V by 6 bases and J by 8 bases, and 10 bases separated the two germline ends. Germline V gene data show CDR1 as KGHSH and CDR2 as LQKENI. In DNA form, the CDR3 reads TGTGCCAGCTCCCAAGGATTGGAAGCTTTCTTT. Its translation: CASSQGLEAFF.

The gene calls are TRBV9 and TRBJ1-2; 9 bases align to TRBD1. The CDR3 loop spans 15 amino acids. The V gene end was trimmed by 0 bases and the J gene end by 8 bases; junction bases not matched to a gene: 8. Germline CDR1 is SGDLS and CDR2 is YYNGEE. Here the CDR3 reads CASSVETGGAGGYTF. As DNA, the CDR3 is TGTGCCAGCAGCGTAGAAACAGGGGGCGCGGGAGGCTACACCTTC.